This is a list of T cell receptor beta chains from one sample in a study of cytomegalovirus exposure and HLA in healthy donors. Assay: immunoSEQ multiplex PCR; the TCRdb copy retains only in-frame clones and omits some. The sample has around 100,000 clones; 65% to 85% are singletons. The sequenced sample consisted of PBMCs. Receptors were obtained from a man aged 50 to 60 in good health and CMV-seronegative. The conserved cysteine and the conserved F or W are not part of the CDR3 here. The order of the fields is J gene, D gene, V gene, clone size, CDR3 protein. A D gene is named only where the DNA matches it firmly. Only some rows state a clone size, as once, few, many or a class for expanded clones.

>.|TRBD1|TRBV11-2|.
ASSPSTGGYEQY
>TRBJ2-5|.|TRBV4-1|once
ASSQDPSWQETQY
>TRBJ2-5|TRBD2|TRBV19|.
ASSIGRDPREETQY
>TRBJ1-4|TRBD1|TRBV29-1|.
SVADGQGVTNEKLF
>TRBJ1-2|.|TRBV2|once
ASSDQGIGGYT
>TRBJ1-4|TRBD1|TRBV11-2|few
ASSPTGGPNEKLF
>TRBJ2-7|.|TRBV11-3|.
ASSPPGRFYEQY
>TRBJ1-3|.|TRBV19|.
ASSNTVDSGNTIY
>TRBJ1-1|TRBD1|TRBV28|few
ASSEGAMNTEAF
>TRBJ2-7|.|TRBV7-9|.
ASSPPSGVPYEQY
>TRBJ1-3|.|TRBV7-8|few
ASSTADTIY
>TRBJ2-5|TRBD2|TRBV5-1|once
ASSLVRGGDQETQY
>TRBJ2-6|.|TRBV6-1|few
ASSERLQAASGANVLT
>TRBJ2-7|.|TRBV9|few
ASSVQGRSYEQY
>TRBJ1-3|.|TRBV4-1|.
ASSQEGTPFSGNTIY
>TRBJ1-2|TRBD1|TRBV19|.
ASSIPLGRGDGYT
>TRBJ2-1|.|TRBV18|.
ASSLRAGMDEQF
>TRBJ1-5|TRBD1|TRBV5-1|.
ASSPQAGGAEQPQH
>TRBJ1-5|TRBD1|TRBV27|.
ASSPRTGGDQPQH
>TRBJ2-7|TRBD2|TRBV6-4|.
ASSDSIGRGYEQY
>TRBJ1-4|.|TRBV7-8|.
ASSPRRDNEKLF
>TRBJ2-5|.|TRBV2|.
ASSGGGPIQETQY
>TRBJ1-1|TRBD1|TRBV6-5|.
ASRPTGANTEAF
>.|TRBD1|TRBV6-1|.
ASRDRWTGSYEQY
>TRBJ1-2|TRBD1|TRBV25-1|.
ASSDLDRGLRGYT
>TRBJ2-7|.|TRBV27|.
ASSFDRSYEQY
>TRBJ2-7|.|TRBV4-1|.
ASSLYDTPYEQY
>TRBJ2-3|TRBD2|TRBV7-3|.
ASSGGLAGGSDTQY
>TRBJ1-1|.|TRBV5-6|.
ASSLILNTEAF
>TRBJ2-2|.|TRBV9|once
ASSESTKPNTGELF
>TRBJ2-3|TRBD1|TRBV28|.
ASSTGQGTDTQY
>TRBJ2-7|TRBD2|TRBV11-2|few
ASSLELAGGYEQY
>TRBJ2-2|TRBD2|TRBV5-8|.
ASSLAHTSGSAGELF
>TRBJ1-3|TRBD1|TRBV9|once
ASSPQDRAGNTIY
>TRBJ1-6|.|TRBV19|.
ASIQPGKSPLH
>TRBJ2-1|.|TRBV12-5|few
ASALSGTSYNEQF
>TRBJ1-5|.|TRBV5-6|.
ASSKETGFDQPQH
>.|.|TRBV12-5|.
ASGLVPPRSYEQY
>.|TRBD1|TRBV12-5|.
ASETGGAVDEQY
>TRBJ2-3|TRBD2|TRBV5-1|.
ASSLEGRGRLDTQY
>TRBJ2-2|.|TRBV11-2|many
ASSFLLASTGELF
>TRBJ2-4|TRBD1|TRBV9|.
ASSGRQGGGNIQY
>TRBJ2-4|.|TRBV19|.
ASSIDLASIAKNIQY